This T cell receptor beta chain came from a study of T-cell reconstitution after alpha-beta-depleted transplantation in children. Study-level results: Roughly two months post-transplant, alpha-beta T cells reportedly originated from several hundred graft clones that had expanded. Surviving recipient T cells and intrathymic progenitors accounted for some patients' high TCRbeta diversity at day 60. T-cell counts and diversity at one year following transplant were attributed mainly to newly produced T cells.

This clonotype was detected only a few times. The antigen is unknown. Germline loops: CDR1 SGHRS, CDR2 YFSETQ. This CDR3 region has 13 residues. V was trimmed by 0 bases and J by 6 bases, leaving 10 bases between them. TCRbeta library construction was performed incorporating unique molecular identifiers. TCRdb fed the PCR reads into MiXCR, producing one record per CDR3 protein. Of around 210,000 distinct CDR3 sequences detected, approximately 6.9% appear once; the ten largest clones hold less than 7%. The specimen was PBMCs, collected before TCRalphabeta/CD19-depleted stem cell transplant. The rearrangement links TRBV5-1 to TRBJ2-7, with unresolved D. This sequence was found in a boy between 2 and 10 years old with acute lymphoblastic leukemia, due to receive a stem cell transplant. DNA of the CDR3: TGCGCCAGCAGCTTGGAAACCTGGGGCGAGCAGTACTTC. Amino acid sequence: CASSLETWGEQYF. Complete variable domain (other parts from reference TRBV5-1 and TRBJ2-7): KAGVTQTPRYLIKTRGQQVTLSCSPISGHRSVSWYQQTPGQGLQFLFEYFSETQRNKGNFPGRFSGRQFSNSRSEMNVSTLELGDSALYLCASSLETWGEQYFGPGTRLTVT.